This TCR beta chain is drawn from a study of low-dose radiotherapy and immunotherapy resistance in tumors. Trimming shortened V by 2 bases and J by 3 bases, and 10 bases separated the two germline ends. The CDR3 runs to 14 residues. Per germline, CDR1 SNHLY and CDR2 FYNNEI. With TRAV- and TRBV-specific primers, first-strand cDNA was made, covering the alpha and beta chains. With a constant-region primer and a V-primer adapter, TCRs were subjected to roughly 20 PCR cycles of amplification. TCRdb re-derived calls from the reads in MiXCR, one entry per CDR3 protein. The data contain tens of thousands of distinct CDR3 sequences, 15% to 20% of them singletons. Time point defined: before trial treatment. This clonotype was picked up one time.

Material: PBMCs, obtained before treatment. The sequence came from a male donor with prostate cancer. J is TRBJ2-5 and V is TRBV2; D not resolved. CDR3 residues: CASSETPAKETQYF. CDR3 nucleotides: TGTGCCAGCAGTGAAACTCCCGCGAAAGAGACCCAGTACTTC.